What follows are 31 T cell receptor beta chains derived from one specimen sequenced in a study of cytomegalovirus exposure and HLA in healthy donors. PCR primers comprised 60 Vbeta and 13 Jbeta primers. Sequenced by immunoSEQ multiplex PCR; TCRdb stores in-frame clones only, minus some. In the table there are 150,000 to 200,000 clones, 80% to 85% of which are singletons. Specimen: PBMCs. The receptors here all came from a boy younger than 18 in good health and CMV-seronegative.

This clone came up once. The chain uses TRBV7-8 and TRBJ2-7, with TRBD1 identical over 7 bases. The CDR3 runs to 13 residues. With 5 bases clipped from V and 2 bases from J, the junction kept 3 bases outside the gene matches. CDR1 SGHVS and CDR2 FQNEAQ come from the germline V gene. The CDR3 bases are TGTGCCAGCAGCCTTGGGACAGCCTACGAGCAGTACTTC. Protein: CASSLGTAYEQYF.

CDR3 sequence (DNA): TGTGCCAGCAGTTACTCCACAGGGTATAGCAATCAGCCCCAGCATTTT. As protein: CASSYSTGYSNQPQHF. The chain joins TRBV6-6 to TRBJ1-5, with D possibly TRBD1 on 6 matching bases. V was shortened by 0 bases and J by 0 bases, with 9 bases between the two germline ends. Germline values: CDR1 MNHNY, CDR2 SVGAGI (reference sequence). The CDR3 spans 16 residues.

This chain uses TRBV6-1 with TRBJ2-1; TRBD2 matches at 8 bases. This CDR3 is 18 amino acids long. Germline V lookup: CDR1 MNHNS, CDR2 SASEGT. The V gene end was trimmed by 6 bases and the J gene end by 0 bases; junction bases not matched to a gene: 13. CDR3 protein: CASSERSTSGNSYNEQFF. CDR3 bases: TGTGCCAGCAGCGAAAGGAGTACTAGCGGAAACTCCTACAATGAGCAGTTCTTC.

The chain links TRBV5-4 to TRBJ1-1; D may be TRBD1 (5 bases). The V and J ends lost 6 bases and 0 bases respectively, with 12 bases between them. CDR3 length equals 14 residues. Germline V gene lookup returns CDR1 SGHNT and CDR2 YYREEE (reference sequence). CDR3 sequence: CASTLKGMNTEAFF. As DNA, the CDR3 is TGTGCCAGCACTCTAAAGGGGATGAACACTGAAGCTTTCTTT.

The V gene is TRBV4-2, the J gene TRBJ2-2, with D perhaps TRBD2 (5 bases). V shed 0 bases and J shed 6 bases, with 11 bases lying between them. Germline loops: CDR1 LGHNA, CDR2 YNFKEQ. The CDR3 is made up of 15 amino acids. The CDR3 DNA sequence: TGTGCCAGCAGCCAAGAACTTCGGGGTGCCGGGGAGCTGTTTTTT. It yields the protein CASSQELRGAGELFF.

The rearrangement uses TRBV2 and TRBJ2-7, with 8 bases matching TRBD2. Germline V CDR1 and CDR2: SNHLY, FYNNEI. The trim removed 0 bases at V and 7 bases at J, leaving 14 bases unmatched. There are 17 residues in the CDR3. DNA of the CDR3: TGTGCCAGCAGTGAAGCAAGGACGGGAGGGCCTACTGGGGAGCAGTACTTC. Translated: CASSEARTGGPTGEQYF. The full variable domain, rest sourced from reference TRBV2 and TRBJ2-7, is EPEVTQTPSHQVTQMGQEVILRCVPISNHLYFYWYRQILGQKVEFLVSFYNNEISEKSEIFDDQFSVERPDGSNFTLKIRSTKLEDSAMYFCASSEARTGGPTGEQYFGPGTRLTVT.

This sequence joins TRBV30 and TRBJ1-2, with D maybe TRBD1 (6 bases). The CDR3 has 14 amino acids. From germline, CDR1 is GTSNPN and CDR2 SVGIG (reference sequence). Trimming stripped 2 bases from V and 3 bases from J, with 13 bases between. The CDR3 nucleotides are TGTGCCTGGAGTAACAGGGCGGATCACTATGGCTACACCTTC. It translates to CAWSNRADHYGYTF.

The V and J genes are TRBV28 and TRBJ1-2; TRBD1 matches at 9 bases. V was clipped by 8 bases and J by 9 bases; unmatched bases: 10. The CDR3 contains 13 residues. Germline V CDR1 and CDR2: MDHEN, SYDVKM. CDR3 in DNA: TGTGCCAGCCATGGACAGGGGATGGCGAGCTACACCTTC. Amino acid sequence: CASHGQGMASYTF.

This chain uses TRBV5-1 with TRBJ1-6; D perhaps matches TRBD1 (5 bases). Deletions cut 4 bases from V and 7 bases from J, with 9 bases between. Germline V gene lookup returns CDR1 SGHRS and CDR2 YFSETQ. The CDR3 loop spans 13 amino acids. The CDR3 DNA sequence: TGCGCCAGCAGCCCGGACAAAAATTCACCCCTCCACTTT. This sequence encodes CASSPDKNSPLHF.

The chain recombines TRBV5-1 with TRBJ2-1, with a possible D match to TRBD2 (5 bases). Germline CDR1 reads SGHRS; CDR2 reads YFSETQ. With 9 bases removed from V and 10 bases from J, the gap between germline ends came to 20 bases. This CDR3 has 13 amino acids. In DNA, the CDR3 is TGCGCCACCGCTCTGAGGGAAGCCCGGGAGCAGTTCTTC. Translating gives CATALREAREQFF.

The chain carries TRBV5-1 and TRBJ2-2, with D possibly matching TRBD1 (5 bases). Trimming took 2 bases from V and 1 from J, leaving 9 bases between them. The germline CDR1 and CDR2 sequences are SGHRS and YFSETQ. The CDR3 has 15 residues. This CDR3 reads CASSLTGLNTGELFF. The CDR3 DNA reads TGCGCCAGCAGCTTAACAGGATTGAACACCGGGGAGCTGTTTTTT.

V gene TRBV28 combines with J gene TRBJ2-7; 11 bases align to TRBD2. In germline, CDR1 is MDHEN, CDR2 SYDVKM. There are 18 residues in the CDR3. Trimming took 1 base from V and 0 from J; bases not matched to a gene: 8. CDR3 sequence: CASSLSNLAGGNSYEQYF. DNA for the CDR3: TGTGCCAGCAGTTTATCGAACCTAGCGGGAGGAAACTCCTACGAGCAGTACTTC.

To note about this clone: The junction differs from germline at one of its ends, possibly a read error. Other DNA sequences within the sample encode an identical CDR3. The gene calls are TRBV6-5 and TRBJ1-2, with D hard to call. Germline V gene data show CDR1 as MNHEY and CDR2 as SVGAGI. CDR3 length: 13 residues. The CDR3 region is CASSPGVGYGYTF. The CDR3, as DNA: TGCGCCAGCAGCCCGGGAGTCGGCTATGGCTACACCTTC.

The V gene is TRBV7-2, the J gene TRBJ2-1; TRBD2 aligns across 8 bases. The CDR3 consists of 15 residues. Germline V gives CDR1 SGHTA, CDR2 FQGNSA. V shed 2 bases and J 12 bases; nucleotides not matched to a gene: 12. CDR3 sequence: CASSLISRSGGLQFF. Here the CDR3 DNA reads TGTGCCAGCAGCTTAATAAGTCGGAGCGGGGGTCTGCAGTTCTTC.

This clone was detected only once. V and J are TRBV7-8 and TRBJ2-5, with TRBD2 matching over 10 bases. There are 18 residues in the CDR3. Germline V lookup: CDR1 SGHVS, CDR2 FQNEAQ. Trimming removed 4 bases from V and 2 bases from J; junction bases left unmatched: 13. This chain's CDR3 is CASSSTQRGGLIQETQYF. The CDR3 DNA sequence: TGTGCCAGCAGCTCCACCCAGCGGGGGGGCCTCATACAAGAGACCCAGTACTTC.

The rearrangement links TRBV7-2 to TRBJ1-1; D not resolved. Trimming cost V 3 bases and J 0 bases, with 5 bases left between them. The CDR3 extends over 13 amino acids. Germline V gene sequence: CDR1 SGHTA, CDR2 FQGNSA. The CDR3 protein is CASSLGMNTEAFF. CDR3 sequence (DNA): TGTGCCAGCAGCTTGGGCATGAACACTGAAGCTTTCTTT.

V is TRBV7-9 and J is TRBJ1-2; maybe TRBD1 (6 bases). The CDR3 loop spans 17 amino acids. CDR1 is SEHNR and CDR2 is FQNEAQ in the germline V gene (reference sequence). Deletions cut 5 bases from V and 5 bases from J, with 24 bases between. The CDR3 nucleotides are TGTGCCAGCAGCAAGGGGGTGGGGGACGGACGTGTTTATGGCTACACCTTC. Protein product: CASSKGVGDGRVYGYTF.

The DNA of the CDR3 is TGTGCCAGCAGCCCCAGGGGCCCGGGGGGGTCCTACGAGCAGTACTTC. It encodes CASSPRGPGGSYEQYF. This sequence joins TRBV7-6 and TRBJ2-7; 8 bases are a match to TRBD2. The germline V gene encodes CDR1 SGHVS and CDR2 FNYEAQ. V gave up 5 bases and J gave up 1 base; unmatched junction bases: 10. The CDR3 has 16 amino acids.

The V call is TRBV15, the J call TRBJ2-5; TRBD2 aligns across 9 bases. There are 15 residues in the CDR3. The junction had 4 bases not matched to a gene; V was cut back by 0 bases and J by 5 bases. CDR1 LNHNV and CDR2 YYDKDF come from the germline V gene (reference sequence). CDR3 sequence (DNA): TGTGCCACCAGCAGAGAGGCTAGCGGGACGGAGACCCAGTACTTC. It yields the protein CATSREASGTETQYF. The full variable domain, completed using reference TRBV15 and TRBJ2-5, is DAMVIQNPRYQVTQFGKPVTLSCSQTLNHNVMYWYQQKSSQAPKLLFHYYDKDFNNEADTPDNFQSRRPNTSFCFLDIRSPGLGDTAMYLCATSREASGTETQYFGPGTRLLVL.

This chain joins TRBV30 and TRBJ1-1; 7 bases fit TRBD1. Germline V gives CDR1 GTSNPN, CDR2 SVGIG (reference sequence). The V gene end was trimmed by 2 bases and the J gene end by 10 bases; junction bases not matched to a gene: 7. CDR3 length: 12 residues. The CDR3 DNA reads TGTGCCTGGAGTTCTAGACAGGGTGGAGCTTTCTTT. Translating gives CAWSSRQGGAFF.

The chain couples TRBV29-1 to TRBJ1-2; D unclear. V lost 8 bases to trimming and J lost 8 bases, with 9 bases between them. This CDR3 spans 9 amino acids. Germline CDR1 SQVTM, CDR2 ANQGSEA. The CDR3 DNA is TGCAGCACGGGGAGCGGCTACACCTTC. It translates to CSTGSGYTF.

The chain links TRBV19 to TRBJ2-3, with D perhaps matching TRBD2 (6 bases). Germline V gene data show CDR1 as LNHDA and CDR2 as SQIVND (reference sequence). The CDR3 consists of 17 residues. V was trimmed by 0 bases and J by 3 bases, leaving 16 bases between them. CDR3 in DNA: TGTGCCAGTAGTATAGATTGGGCCACGGGGGTGACAGATACGCAGTATTTT. This gives the protein CASSIDWATGVTDTQYF.

The CDR3 region has the DNA TGTGCCAGCAGTCCTTCCGGGACTAGCGACACAGATACGCAGTATTTT. Translation: CASSPSGTSDTDTQYF. The V gene is TRBV2, the J gene TRBJ2-3; 10 nucleotides agree with TRBD2. The junction had 7 bases not matched to a gene; V was cut back by 5 bases and J by 2 bases. This CDR3 has 16 residues. Germline CDR1 is SNHLY and CDR2 is FYNNEI.

The chain has TRBV11-2 and TRBJ2-3; TRBD1 matches at 8 bases. V lost 5 bases and J lost 4; bases outside the gene matches: 5. Germline CDR1 and CDR2: SGHAT and FQNNGV. This CDR3 contains 14 residues. This CDR3 is CASSPGQASDTQYF. As DNA, the CDR3 is TGTGCCAGCAGCCCGGGACAGGCCTCAGATACGCAGTATTTT.

J is TRBJ1-3 and V is TRBV9, with D perhaps TRBD1 (5 bases). The CDR3 has 15 residues. Trimming cost V 3 bases and J 0 bases, with 10 bases left between them. Germline V gene lookup returns CDR1 SGDLS and CDR2 YYNGEE. This CDR3 is CASSGGGFSGNTIYF. Here the CDR3 DNA reads TGTGCCAGCAGCGGGGGGGGGTTCTCTGGAAACACCATATATTTT.

In DNA form, the CDR3 reads TGCAGTGGAAAACTAGGATTCGGCGAGCAGTACTTC. Translated: CSGKLGFGEQYF. The chain couples TRBV29-1 to TRBJ2-7; TRBD2 is a possible D gene (5 bases). This CDR3 is built from 12 residues. The germline V gene encodes CDR1 SQVTM and CDR2 ANQGSEA.

V gene TRBV5-1 combines with J gene TRBJ2-7, with D perhaps TRBD1 (6 bases). The CDR3 loop spans 14 amino acids. V lost 2 bases, J lost 2 bases, and 11 bases lay in between. Germline values: CDR1 SGHRS, CDR2 YFSETQ. In nucleotides, the CDR3 is TGCGCCAGCAGCTTAGTGGACAGCGCCTACGAGCAGTACTTC. The encoded protein is CASSLVDSAYEQYF.

This chain connects TRBV4-1 to TRBJ2-2; D gene uncertain. The germline CDR1 and CDR2 sequences are MGHRA and YSYEKL. The CDR3 has 16 residues. The ends were cut back, 1 base at V and 5 bases at J, with 14 bases in the middle. The CDR3 reads CASSQARIGLTGELFF. The CDR3 nucleotides are TGCGCCAGCAGCCAAGCCCGGATTGGGCTTACCGGGGAGCTGTTTTTT.

This sequence joins TRBV10-3 and TRBJ2-7; D might be TRBD1 (5 bases). Germline V gene sequence: CDR1 ENHRY, CDR2 SYGVKD. The CDR3 sequence is 13 residues long. V dropped 8 bases and J dropped 3 bases, with 14 bases sitting between them. The chain's CDR3 is CAISQGPYYEQYF. Here the CDR3 DNA reads TGTGCCATCTCGCAGGGCCCATACTACGAGCAGTACTTC.

The chain is built from TRBV5-1 and TRBJ1-2; a weak D match, TRBD1 (5 bases). The CDR3 extends over 15 amino acids. V gave up 5 bases and J gave up 5 bases, with 19 bases separating them. CDR1 is SGHRS and CDR2 is YFSETQ in the germline V gene. The CDR3 DNA reads as TGCGCCAGCAGTTATACAGGCTCCACCTTTTATGGCTACACCTTC. It translates to CASSYTGSTFYGYTF.

The CDR3 loop is CSAVSTDTQYF. The CDR3 bases are TGCAGTGCCGTTAGCACAGATACGCAGTATTTT. The chain recombines TRBV20-1 with TRBJ2-3; D is unresolved. Between the trimmed V and J ends, which lost 6 bases and 0 bases, there was a span of 4 bases. The germline CDR1 and CDR2 sequences are DFQATT and SNEGSKA (reference sequence). This CDR3 has 11 amino acids.